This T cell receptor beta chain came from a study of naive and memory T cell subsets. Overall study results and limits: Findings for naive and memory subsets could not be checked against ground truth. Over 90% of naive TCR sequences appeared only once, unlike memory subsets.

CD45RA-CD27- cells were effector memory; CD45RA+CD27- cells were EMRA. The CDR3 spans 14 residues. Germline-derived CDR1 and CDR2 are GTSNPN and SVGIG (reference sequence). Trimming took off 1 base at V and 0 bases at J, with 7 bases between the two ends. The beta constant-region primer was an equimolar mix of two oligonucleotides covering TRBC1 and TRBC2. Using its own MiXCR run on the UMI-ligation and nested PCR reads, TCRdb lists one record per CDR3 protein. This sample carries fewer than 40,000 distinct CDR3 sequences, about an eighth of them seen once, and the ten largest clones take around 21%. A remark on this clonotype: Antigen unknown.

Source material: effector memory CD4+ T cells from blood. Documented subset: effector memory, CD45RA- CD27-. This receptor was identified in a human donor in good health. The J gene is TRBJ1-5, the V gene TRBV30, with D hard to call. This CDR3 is CAWSGQSSNQPQHF. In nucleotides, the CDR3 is TGTGCCTGGAGTGGCCAGAGTAGCAATCAGCCCCAGCATTTT.